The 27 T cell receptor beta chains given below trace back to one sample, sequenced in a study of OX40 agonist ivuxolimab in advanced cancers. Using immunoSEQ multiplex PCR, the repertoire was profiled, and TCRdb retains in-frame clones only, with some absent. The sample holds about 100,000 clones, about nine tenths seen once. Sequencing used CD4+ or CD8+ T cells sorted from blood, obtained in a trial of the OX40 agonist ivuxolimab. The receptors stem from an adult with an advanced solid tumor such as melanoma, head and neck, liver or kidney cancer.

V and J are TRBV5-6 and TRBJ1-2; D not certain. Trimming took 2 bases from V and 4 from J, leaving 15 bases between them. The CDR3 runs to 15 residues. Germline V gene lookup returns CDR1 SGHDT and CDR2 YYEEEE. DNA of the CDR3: TGTGCCAGCAGCTTCAGAGGCCAGCGAACCTATGGCTACACCTTC. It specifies CASSFRGQRTYGYTF.

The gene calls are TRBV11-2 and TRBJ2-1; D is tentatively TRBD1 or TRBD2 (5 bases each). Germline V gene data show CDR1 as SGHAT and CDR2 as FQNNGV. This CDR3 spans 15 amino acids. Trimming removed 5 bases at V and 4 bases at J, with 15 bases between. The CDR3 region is CASSPRGEVYNEQFF. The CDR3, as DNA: TGTGCCAGCAGCCCACGGGGCGAAGTGTACAATGAGCAGTTCTTC.

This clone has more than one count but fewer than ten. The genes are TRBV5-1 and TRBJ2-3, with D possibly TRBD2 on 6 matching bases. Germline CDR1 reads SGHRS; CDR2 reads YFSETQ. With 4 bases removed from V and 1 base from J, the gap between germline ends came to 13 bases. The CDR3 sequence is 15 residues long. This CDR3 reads CASSTTGGGTDTQYF. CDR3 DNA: TGCGCCAGCAGCACTACCGGAGGGGGCACAGATACGCAGTATTTT.

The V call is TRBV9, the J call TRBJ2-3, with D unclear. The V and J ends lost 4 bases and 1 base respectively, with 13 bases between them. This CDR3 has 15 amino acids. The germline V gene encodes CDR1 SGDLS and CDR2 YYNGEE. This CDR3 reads CASSIEGARTDTQYF. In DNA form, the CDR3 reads TGTGCCAGCAGCATAGAAGGCGCACGCACAGATACGCAGTATTTT.

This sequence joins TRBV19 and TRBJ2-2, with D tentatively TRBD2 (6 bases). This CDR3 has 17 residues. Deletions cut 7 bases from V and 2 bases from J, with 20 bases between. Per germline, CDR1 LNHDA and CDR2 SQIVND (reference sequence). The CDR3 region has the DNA TGTGCCAGTAAAACGAAAGGGACGGGAGTAAACACCGGGGAGCTGTTTTTT. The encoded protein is CASKTKGTGVNTGELFF.

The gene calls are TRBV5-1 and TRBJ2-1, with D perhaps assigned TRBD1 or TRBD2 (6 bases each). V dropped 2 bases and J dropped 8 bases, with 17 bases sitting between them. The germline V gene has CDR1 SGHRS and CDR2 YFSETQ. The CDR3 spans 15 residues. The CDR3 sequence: CASSLNGGPLYEQFF. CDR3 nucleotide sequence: TGCGCCAGCAGCTTAAACGGGGGCCCCCTGTATGAGCAGTTCTTC.

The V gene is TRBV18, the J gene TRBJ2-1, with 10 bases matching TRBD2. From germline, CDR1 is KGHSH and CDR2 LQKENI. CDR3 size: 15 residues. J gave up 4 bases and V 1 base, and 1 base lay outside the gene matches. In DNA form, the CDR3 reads TGTGCCAGCTCACCACAGCGGGAGGGGTACAATGAGCAGTTCTTC. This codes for CASSPQREGYNEQFF.

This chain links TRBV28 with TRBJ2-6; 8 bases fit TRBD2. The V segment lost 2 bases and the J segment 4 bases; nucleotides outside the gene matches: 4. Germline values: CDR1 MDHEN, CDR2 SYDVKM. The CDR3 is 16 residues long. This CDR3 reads CASSLAGGAGANVLTF. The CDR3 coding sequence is TGTGCCAGCAGTTTAGCGGGGGGCGCAGGGGCCAACGTCCTGACTTTC. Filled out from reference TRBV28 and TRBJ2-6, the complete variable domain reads DVKVTQSSRYLVKRTGEKVFLECVQDMDHENMFWYRQDPGLGLRLIYFSYDVKMKEKGDIPEGYSVSREKKERFSLILESASTNQTSMYLCASSLAGGAGANVLTFGAGSRLTVL.

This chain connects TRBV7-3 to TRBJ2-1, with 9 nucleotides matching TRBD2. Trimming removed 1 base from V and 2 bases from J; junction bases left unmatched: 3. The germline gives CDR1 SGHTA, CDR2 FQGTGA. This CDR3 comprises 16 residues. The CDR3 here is CASSLRGGGAYNEQFF. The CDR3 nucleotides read TGTGCCAGCAGCTTAAGAGGCGGGGGGGCCTACAATGAGCAGTTCTTC. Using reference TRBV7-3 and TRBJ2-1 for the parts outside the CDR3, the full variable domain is GAGVSQTPSNKVTEKGKYVELRCDPISGHTALYWYRQSLGQGPEFLIYFQGTGAADDSGLPNDRFFAVRPEGSVSTLKIQRTERGDSAVYLCASSLRGGGAYNEQFFGPGTRLTVL.

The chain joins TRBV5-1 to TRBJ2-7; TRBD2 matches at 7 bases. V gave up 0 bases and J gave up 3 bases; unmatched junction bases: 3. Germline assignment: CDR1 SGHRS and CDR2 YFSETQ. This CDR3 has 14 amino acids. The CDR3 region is CASSLGLARYEQYF. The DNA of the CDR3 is TGCGCCAGCAGCTTGGGACTAGCCCGCTACGAGCAGTACTTC.

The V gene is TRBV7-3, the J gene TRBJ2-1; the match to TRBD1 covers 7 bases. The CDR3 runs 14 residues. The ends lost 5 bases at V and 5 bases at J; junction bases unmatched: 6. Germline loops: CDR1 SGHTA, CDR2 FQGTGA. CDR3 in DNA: TGTGCCAGCAGCCGGACAGGTGGAAACAATGAGCAGTTCTTC. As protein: CASSRTGGNNEQFF.

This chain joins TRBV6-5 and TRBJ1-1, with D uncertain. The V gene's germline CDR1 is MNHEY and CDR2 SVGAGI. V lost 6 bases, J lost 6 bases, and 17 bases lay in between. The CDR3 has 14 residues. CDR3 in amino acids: CASSYTTLGSEAFF. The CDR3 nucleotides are TGTGCCAGCAGCTATACAACCTTGGGGTCTGAAGCTTTCTTT.

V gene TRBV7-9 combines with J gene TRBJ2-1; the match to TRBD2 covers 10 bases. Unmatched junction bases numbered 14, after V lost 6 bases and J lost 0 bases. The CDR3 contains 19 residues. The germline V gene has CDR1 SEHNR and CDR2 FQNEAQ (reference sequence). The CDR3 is CASSFSLAGISPSYNEQFF. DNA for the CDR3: TGTGCCAGCAGTTTCTCACTAGCGGGGATCTCACCCTCCTACAATGAGCAGTTCTTC.

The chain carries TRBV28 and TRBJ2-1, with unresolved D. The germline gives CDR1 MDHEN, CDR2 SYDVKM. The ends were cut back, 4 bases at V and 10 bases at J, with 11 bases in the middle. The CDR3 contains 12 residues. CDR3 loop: CASSSLMVEQFF. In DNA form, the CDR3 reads TGTGCCAGCAGTTCCCTGATGGTGGAGCAGTTCTTC.

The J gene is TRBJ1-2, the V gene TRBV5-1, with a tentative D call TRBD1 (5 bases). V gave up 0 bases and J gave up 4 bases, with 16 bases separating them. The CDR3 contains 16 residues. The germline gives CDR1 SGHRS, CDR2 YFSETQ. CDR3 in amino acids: CASSLARQGGLYGYTF. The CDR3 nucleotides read TGCGCCAGCAGCTTGGCGAGGCAGGGTGGCCTCTATGGCTACACCTTC.

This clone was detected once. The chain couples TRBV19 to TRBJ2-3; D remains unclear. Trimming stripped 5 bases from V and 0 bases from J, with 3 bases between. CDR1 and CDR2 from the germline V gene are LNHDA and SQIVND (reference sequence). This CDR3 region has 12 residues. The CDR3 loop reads CASSLSTDTQYF. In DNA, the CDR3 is TGTGCCAGTAGTTTAAGCACAGATACGCAGTATTTT.

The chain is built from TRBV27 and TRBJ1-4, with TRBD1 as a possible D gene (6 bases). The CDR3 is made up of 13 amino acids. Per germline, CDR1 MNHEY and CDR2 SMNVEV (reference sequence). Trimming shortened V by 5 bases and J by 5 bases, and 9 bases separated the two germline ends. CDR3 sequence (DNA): TGTGCCAGCAGTCGACAGGCAAATGAAAAACTGTTTTTT. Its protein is CASSRQANEKLFF.

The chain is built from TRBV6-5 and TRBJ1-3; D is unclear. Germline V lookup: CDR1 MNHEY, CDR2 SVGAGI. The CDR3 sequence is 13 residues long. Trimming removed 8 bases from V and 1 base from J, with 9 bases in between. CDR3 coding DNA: TGTGCCAGCCTCGGGAAGTCTGGAAACACCATATATTTT. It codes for CASLGKSGNTIYF.

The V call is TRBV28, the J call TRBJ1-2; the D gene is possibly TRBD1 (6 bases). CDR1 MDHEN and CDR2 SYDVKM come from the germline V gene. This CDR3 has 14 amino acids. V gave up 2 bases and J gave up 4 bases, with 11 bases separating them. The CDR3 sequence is CASSLGQGTYGYTF. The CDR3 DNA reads TGTGCCAGCAGTTTAGGCCAGGGGACCTATGGCTACACCTTC.

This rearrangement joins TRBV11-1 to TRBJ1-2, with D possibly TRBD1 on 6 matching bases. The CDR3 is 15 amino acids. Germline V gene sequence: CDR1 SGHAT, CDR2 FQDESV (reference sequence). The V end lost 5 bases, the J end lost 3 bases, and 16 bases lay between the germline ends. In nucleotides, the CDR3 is TGTGCCAGCAGCCCTGGACAGCCCCGGGACTATGGCTACACCTTC. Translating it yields CASSPGQPRDYGYTF.

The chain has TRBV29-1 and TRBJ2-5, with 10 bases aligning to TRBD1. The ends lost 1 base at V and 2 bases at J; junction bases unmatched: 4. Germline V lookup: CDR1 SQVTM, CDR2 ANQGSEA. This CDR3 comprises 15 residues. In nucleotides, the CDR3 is TGCAGCGTTGAAGGCGTGGGACAGGGGCAAGAGACCCAGTACTTC. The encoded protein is CSVEGVGQGQETQYF.

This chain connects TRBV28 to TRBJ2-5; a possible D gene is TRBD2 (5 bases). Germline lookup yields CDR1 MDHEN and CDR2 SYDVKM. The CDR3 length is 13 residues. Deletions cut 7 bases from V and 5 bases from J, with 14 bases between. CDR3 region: CASTPGIVETQYF. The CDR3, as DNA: TGTGCCAGCACCCCGGGAATTGTGGAGACCCAGTACTTC.

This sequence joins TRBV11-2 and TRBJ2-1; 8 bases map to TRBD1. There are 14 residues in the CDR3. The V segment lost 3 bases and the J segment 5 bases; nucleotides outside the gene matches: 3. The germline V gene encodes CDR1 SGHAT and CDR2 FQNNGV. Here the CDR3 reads CASSFRGPDNEQFF. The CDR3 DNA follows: TGTGCCAGCAGCTTCAGGGGGCCTGACAATGAGCAGTTCTTC.

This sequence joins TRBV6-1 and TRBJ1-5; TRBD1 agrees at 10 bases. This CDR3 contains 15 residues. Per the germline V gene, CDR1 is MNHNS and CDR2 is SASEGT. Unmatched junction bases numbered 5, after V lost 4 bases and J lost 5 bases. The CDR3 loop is CASSGGTGAYQPQHF. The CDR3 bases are TGTGCCAGCAGTGGTGGGACAGGGGCATATCAGCCCCAGCATTTT.

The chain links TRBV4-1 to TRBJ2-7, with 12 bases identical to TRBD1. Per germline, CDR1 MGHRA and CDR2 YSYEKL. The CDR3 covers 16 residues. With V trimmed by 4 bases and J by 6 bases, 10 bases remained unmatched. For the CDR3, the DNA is TGCGCCAGCAGCCGTGGGGGACAGGGGGCGCGGGGCGAGCAGTACTTC. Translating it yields CASSRGGQGARGEQYF.

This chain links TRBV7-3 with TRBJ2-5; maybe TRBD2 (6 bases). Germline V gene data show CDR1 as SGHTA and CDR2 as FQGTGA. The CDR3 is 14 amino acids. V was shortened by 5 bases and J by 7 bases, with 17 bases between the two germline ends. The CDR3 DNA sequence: TGTGCCAGCAGCCCCCGAGGACACGGGGGGACCCAGTACTTC. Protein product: CASSPRGHGGTQYF.

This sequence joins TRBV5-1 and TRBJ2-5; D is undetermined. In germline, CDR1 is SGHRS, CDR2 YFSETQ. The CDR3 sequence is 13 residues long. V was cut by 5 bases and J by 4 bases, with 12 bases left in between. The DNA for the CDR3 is TGCGCCAGCAGTCCGGCCGTAAGAGAGACCCAGTACTTC. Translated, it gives CASSPAVRETQYF. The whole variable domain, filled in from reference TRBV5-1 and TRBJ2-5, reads KAGVTQTPRYLIKTRGQQVTLSCSPISGHRSVSWYQQTPGQGLQFLFEYFSETQRNKGNFPGRFSGRQFSNSRSEMNVSTLELGDSALYLCASSPAVRETQYFGPGTRLLVL.